Presented here are 16 T cell receptor beta chains from one specimen sequenced in a study of T-cell memory formation after mild COVID-19. Each CDR3 protein gets one entry after TCRdb re-called the 5' RACE reads with MiXCR. The sample has fewer than 90,000 distinct CDR3 sequences; roughly 14% are singletons. The sequenced sample consisted of PBMCs or a T cell subset sorted from them (not recorded which). The receptor source for this set is an adult woman who had mild COVID-19 (a few samples of this study predate the infection). Cell type and time point are not known.

This clonotype was seen more than once but under ten times. J is TRBJ2-7 and V is TRBV7-9, with TRBD1 identical over 8 bases. Unmatched junction bases numbered 8, after V lost 7 bases and J lost 6 bases. The length of the CDR3 is 13 residues. The germline CDR1 and CDR2 sequences are SEHNR and FQNEAQ (reference sequence). CDR3 protein: CASTTTGTGEQYF. The CDR3 bases are TGTGCCAGCACCACGACAGGGACAGGCGAGCAGTACTTC.

This clonotype was recorded many times. The CDR3 loop reads CSARSLWSYNEQFF. In DNA form, the CDR3 reads TGCAGTGCTAGGTCCCTTTGGTCCTACAATGAGCAGTTCTTC. The genes are TRBV20-1 and TRBJ2-1, with unresolved D. CDR1 and CDR2 (germline): DFQATT, SNEGSKA (reference sequence). The CDR3 covers 14 residues. V shed 3 bases and J shed 1 base, with 10 bases lying between them.

This chain connects TRBV7-9 to TRBJ2-7; 8 nucleotides match TRBD2. CDR3 length: 15 amino acids. CDR1 is SEHNR, CDR2 FQNEAQ, per germline (reference sequence). V was clipped by 3 bases and J by 0 bases; unmatched bases: 4. CDR3 sequence: CASSFSGTSSYEQYF. DNA for the CDR3: TGTGCCAGCAGCTTTAGCGGGACTAGCTCCTACGAGCAGTACTTC.

This clonotype has more than one count but fewer than ten. The chain is built from TRBV7-3 and TRBJ1-2; 7 nucleotides line up with TRBD1. CDR3 size: 15 residues. Germline-derived CDR1 and CDR2 are SGHTA and FQGTGA. Trimming removed 5 bases from V and 3 bases from J; junction bases left unmatched: 9. The CDR3, as DNA: TGTGCCAGCAGCCCAGACAGGGTAGGCCACTATGGCTACACCTTC. Its protein is CASSPDRVGHYGYTF.

In this sample, this clonotype turned up many times. The CDR3 loop reads CATSRDRTGADTQYF. CDR3 sequence (DNA): TGTGCCACCAGCAGAGACCGGACTGGCGCAGATACGCAGTATTTT. This chain joins TRBV15 and TRBJ2-3; possibly TRBD2 for D (5 bases). The length of the CDR3 is 15 residues. The germline CDR1 and CDR2 sequences are LNHNV and YYDKDF (reference sequence). With 0 bases removed from V and 4 bases from J, the gap between germline ends came to 11 bases. Combining the CDR3 with reference TRBV15 and TRBJ2-3 gives the whole variable domain DAMVIQNPRYQVTQFGKPVTLSCSQTLNHNVMYWYQQKSSQAPKLLFHYYDKDFNNEADTPDNFQSRRPNTSFCFLDIRSPGLGDTAMYLCATSRDRTGADTQYFGPGTRLTVL.

The chain couples TRBV12-3 or TRBV12-4 to TRBJ2-3; D is uncertain. Trimming cost V 5 bases and J 2 bases, with 14 bases left between them. This CDR3 spans 15 amino acids. The CDR3 is CASSPESYNTDTQYF. CDR3 DNA sequence: TGTGCCAGCAGTCCCGAATCTTATAACACAGATACGCAGTATTTT.

The V and J genes are TRBV4-1 and TRBJ2-7, with a tentative D call TRBD1 (7 bases). CDR3 length equals 14 residues. V was trimmed by 3 bases and J by 3 bases, leaving 12 bases between them. Per germline, CDR1 MGHRA and CDR2 YSYEKL. CDR3 loop: CASSQRDSIYEQYF. CDR3 DNA: TGCGCCAGCAGCCAGCGGGACAGTATCTACGAGCAGTACTTC.

J is TRBJ2-4 and V is TRBV3-1; no clear D gene. CDR1 and CDR2 (germline): LGHDT, YNNKEL (reference sequence). The CDR3 is 16 residues long. V lost 6 bases, J lost 0 bases, and 15 bases lay in between. The CDR3: CASSLRQTLAKNIQYF. The CDR3 DNA sequence: TGTGCCAGCAGTCTAAGGCAGACACTAGCCAAAAACATTCAGTACTTC.

The DNA for the CDR3 is TGTGCCAGCAGCCAAGAAAGGGTCCCCTCCTACGAGCAGTACTTC. Amino acid sequence: CASSQERVPSYEQYF. This chain links TRBV4-2 with TRBJ2-7; no clear D gene. Germline CDR1 LGHNA, CDR2 YNFKEQ. Trimming stripped 0 bases from V and 0 bases from J, with 9 bases between. The CDR3 spans 15 residues.

This clonotype was seen only a few times. This chain connects TRBV7-9 to TRBJ2-7; 7 nucleotides line up with TRBD1. The CDR3 is 14 residues long. Per germline, CDR1 SEHNR and CDR2 FQNEAQ (reference sequence). V trimming: 4 bases; J trimming: 5 bases; junction bases outside the gene matches: 8. Here the CDR3 reads CASSSGQGDHEQYF. CDR3 nucleotide sequence: TGTGCCAGCAGCTCAGGCCAGGGGGACCACGAGCAGTACTTC.

This clonotype has just a few counts. V gene TRBV29-1 combines with J gene TRBJ2-4; D gene uncertain. Trimming left V 6 bases short and J 6 bases short, with 12 bases between. The germline CDR1 and CDR2 sequences are SQVTM and ANQGSEA. This CDR3 has 12 amino acids. DNA for the CDR3: TGCAGCGTCGTAAGGGATGGAAACATTCAGTACTTC. This translates into CSVVRDGNIQYF.

Here the CDR3 reads CASSPWTGEIYGYTF. In nucleotides, the CDR3 is TGTGCCAGTAGTCCCTGGACAGGGGAAATCTATGGCTACACCTTC. The chain carries TRBV19 and TRBJ1-2; 9 positions match TRBD1. V gave up 5 bases and J gave up 4 bases; unmatched junction bases: 8. Germline V gene data show CDR1 as LNHDA and CDR2 as SQIVND (reference sequence). This CDR3 contains 15 residues.

This clonotype was seen only a few times. This chain uses TRBV6-5 with TRBJ2-7, with a possible D match to TRBD1 (6 bases). Per the germline V gene, CDR1 is MNHEY and CDR2 is SVGAGI. V lost 0 bases, J lost 3 bases, and 6 bases lay in between. The CDR3 is 13 amino acids. The CDR3 here is CASSYSDSYEQYF. CDR3 DNA sequence: TGTGCCAGCAGTTACTCGGACAGCTACGAGCAGTACTTC.

The chain has TRBV19 and TRBJ2-7; D might be TRBD2 (5 bases). V dropped 5 bases and J dropped 4 bases, with 15 bases sitting between them. The CDR3 has 14 residues. Germline-derived CDR1 and CDR2 are LNHDA and SQIVND (reference sequence). The CDR3 sequence: CASSLPGRGYEQYF. CDR3 DNA: TGTGCCAGTAGTCTCCCGGGGAGAGGTTACGAGCAGTACTTC.

The chain recombines TRBV7-9 with TRBJ2-3; weak D call: TRBD1 (6 bases). This CDR3 is 16 amino acids long. Germline V gives CDR1 SEHNR, CDR2 FQNEAQ (reference sequence). With 7 bases removed from V and 0 bases from J, the gap between germline ends came to 17 bases. The CDR3 DNA is TGTGCCAGCACCCCGGCAAGGGGGATCAGCACAGATACGCAGTATTTT. Translation: CASTPARGISTDTQYF.

The rearrangement joins TRBV21-1 to TRBJ2-7; the DNA was not compared with TRBD2, the D call given in the table. TRBV21-1 is listed as a pseudogene. There are 20 residues in the CDR3. In nucleotides, the CDR3 is TGTGCCAGCAGCAAAGGGGACCCGGGACTAGCGGGGGGGAGCTCCTACGAGCAGTACGTC. Translation gives CASSKGDPGLAGGSSYEQYV.